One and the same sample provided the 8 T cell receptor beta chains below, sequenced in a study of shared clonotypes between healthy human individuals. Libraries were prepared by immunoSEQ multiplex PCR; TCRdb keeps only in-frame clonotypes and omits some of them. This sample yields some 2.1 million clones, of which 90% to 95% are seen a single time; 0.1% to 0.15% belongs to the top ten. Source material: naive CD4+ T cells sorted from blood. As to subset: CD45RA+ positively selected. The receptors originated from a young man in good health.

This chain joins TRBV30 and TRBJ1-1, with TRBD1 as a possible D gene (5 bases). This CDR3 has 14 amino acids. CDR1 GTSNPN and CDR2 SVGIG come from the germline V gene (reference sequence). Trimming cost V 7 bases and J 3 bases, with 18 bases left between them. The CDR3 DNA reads TGTGCCTCCATCGTTCGGGGGTGGGACACTGAAGCTTTCTTT. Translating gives CASIVRGWDTEAFF.

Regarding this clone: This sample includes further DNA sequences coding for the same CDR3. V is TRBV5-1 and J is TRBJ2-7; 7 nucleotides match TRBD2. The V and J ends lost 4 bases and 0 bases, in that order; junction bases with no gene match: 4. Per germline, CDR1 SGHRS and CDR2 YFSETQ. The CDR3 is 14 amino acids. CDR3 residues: CASSPGGSSYEQYF. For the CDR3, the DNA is TGCGCCAGCAGCCCCGGCGGGAGCTCCTACGAGCAGTACTTC.

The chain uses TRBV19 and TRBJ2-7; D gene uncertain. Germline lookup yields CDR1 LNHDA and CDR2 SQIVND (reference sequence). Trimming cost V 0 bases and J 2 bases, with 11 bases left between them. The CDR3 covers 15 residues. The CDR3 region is CASSIDRLPAYEQYF. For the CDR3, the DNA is TGTGCCAGTAGTATAGATCGGCTGCCGGCCTACGAGCAGTACTTC.

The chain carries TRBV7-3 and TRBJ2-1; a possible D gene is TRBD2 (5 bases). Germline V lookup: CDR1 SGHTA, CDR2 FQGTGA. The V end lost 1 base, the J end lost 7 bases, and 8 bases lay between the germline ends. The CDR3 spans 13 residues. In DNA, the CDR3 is TGTGCCAGCAGCTTAAGGCCGGGGAATGAGCAGTTCTTC. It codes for CASSLRPGNEQFF.

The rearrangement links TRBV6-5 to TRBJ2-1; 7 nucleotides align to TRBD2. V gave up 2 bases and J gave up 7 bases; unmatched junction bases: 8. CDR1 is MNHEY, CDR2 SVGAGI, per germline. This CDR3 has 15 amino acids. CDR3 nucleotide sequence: TGTGCCAGCAGTTACGAGGGAGGGCTATGGAATGAGCAGTTCTTC. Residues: CASSYEGGLWNEQFF.

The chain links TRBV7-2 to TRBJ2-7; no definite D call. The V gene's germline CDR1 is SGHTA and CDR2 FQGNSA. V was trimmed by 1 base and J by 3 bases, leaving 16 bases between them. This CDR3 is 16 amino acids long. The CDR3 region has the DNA TGTGCCAGCAGCTTAGTGGCTAGTTCAATTCTCTACGAGCAGTACTTC. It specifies CASSLVASSILYEQYF.

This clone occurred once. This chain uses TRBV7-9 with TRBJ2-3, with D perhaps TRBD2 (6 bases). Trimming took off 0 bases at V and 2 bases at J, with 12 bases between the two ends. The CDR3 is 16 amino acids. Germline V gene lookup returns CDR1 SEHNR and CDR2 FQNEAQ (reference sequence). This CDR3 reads CASSLASGINTDTQYF. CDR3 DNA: TGTGCCAGCAGCTTAGCTAGCGGAATAAACACAGATACGCAGTATTTT.

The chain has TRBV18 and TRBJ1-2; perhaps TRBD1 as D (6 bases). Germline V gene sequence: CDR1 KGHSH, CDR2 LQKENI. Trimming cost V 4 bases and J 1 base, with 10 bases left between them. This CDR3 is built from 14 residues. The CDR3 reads CASSQQGGNYGYTF. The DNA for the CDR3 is TGTGCCAGCTCACAACAGGGAGGTAACTATGGCTACACCTTC.